The next 4 T cell receptor beta chains were all read from a single sample in a study of T cell changes during pregnancy in multiple sclerosis. The assay was immunoSEQ multiplex PCR, and TCRdb's table has in-frame clones only and misses some. The sample contains 40,000 to 50,000 clones, 91% of which appear only once. This material consisted of CD8+ T cells from peripheral blood mononuclear cells, taken after pregnancy. These receptor sequences come from a female donor with multiple sclerosis, enrolled in a pregnancy study.

The chain couples TRBV5-3 to TRBJ1-3; D is perhaps TRBD1 (5 bases). TRBV5-3 is labeled an ORF, and its function is uncertain. The CDR3 is made up of 17 amino acids. Trimming took 0 bases from V and 1 from J, leaving 14 bases between them. CDR3 coding DNA: TGTGCCAGAAGCTTGGGGGGCAGGGTTTGTTCTGGAAACACCATATATTTT. Translating it yields CARSLGGRVCSGNTIYF.

The CDR3 loop is CASSLVTGDGYTF. The CDR3, as DNA: TGTGCCAGCAGCTTAGTGACAGGGGATGGCTACACCTTC. The rearrangement links TRBV7-3 to TRBJ1-2, with 8 bases that match TRBD1. The junction had 2 bases not matched to a gene; V was cut back by 2 bases and J by 6 bases. Germline CDR1 SGHTA, CDR2 FQGTGA. This CDR3 has 13 residues.

CDR3: CASSAAGGAYNEQFF. CDR3 in DNA: TGTGCCAGCAGCGCAGCGGGGGGTGCCTACAATGAGCAGTTCTTC. V gene TRBV9 combines with J gene TRBJ2-1; 9 nucleotides line up with TRBD2. In germline, CDR1 is SGDLS, CDR2 YYNGEE. The V gene end was trimmed by 3 bases and the J gene end by 2 bases; junction bases not matched to a gene: 3. This CDR3 is 15 amino acids long.

CDR3 loop: CSVPGQDGYGYTF. The CDR3 coding sequence is TGCAGCGTGCCGGGACAGGATGGCTATGGCTACACCTTC. The V and J genes are TRBV29-1 and TRBJ1-2, with 8 bases identical to TRBD1. The germline CDR1 and CDR2 sequences are SQVTM and ANQGSEA. The CDR3 loop spans 13 amino acids. Germline trimming cut 6 bases from V and 4 bases from J; bases unmatched to any gene: 7. Based on the CDR3 plus reference TRBV29-1 and TRBJ1-2, the full variable domain is SAVISQKPSRDICQRGTSLTIQCQVDSQVTMMFWYRQQPGQSLTLIATANQGSEATYESGFVIDKFPISRPNLTFSTLTVSNMSPEDSSIYLCSVPGQDGYGYTFGSGTRLTVV.